This T cell receptor (beta chain) derives from a study of spatial heterogeneity in lung cancer. This clonotype was seen many times. The CDR3 contains 14 residues. The V segment lost 0 bases and the J segment 9 bases; nucleotides outside the gene matches: 4. Every molecule of TCR cDNA had its own unique molecular identifier. TCRdb independently ran MiXCR on the 5' RACE reads; one entry per CDR3 protein. The repertoire includes some 120,000 distinct CDR3 sequences, 10% to 15% of them detected once, and 15% to 20% sits in the top ten. Time point in this sample: blood at routine non-recurrence follow-up after resection. TCRs were sequenced from unsorted whole RNA of tumor, nontumor lung or PBMC.

This sample comprised PBMCs, obtained at follow-up. This TCR was recovered from a male donor with early-stage non-small cell lung cancer. The rearrangement uses TRBV12-3 or TRBV12-4 and TRBJ2-1, with TRBD1 matching 8 bases. The CDR3 coding sequence is TGTGCCAGCAGTTTAGCGGCAGGGGGCGTTGAGCAGTTCTTC. It codes for CASSLAAGGVEQFF.